The clone carrying this T cell receptor (beta chain) was observed a few times. Its antigen is not identified. Time point meaning: baseline pretreatment blood. The treatment is: 15 Gy SBRT to primary tumor, nephrectomy 4 weeks later. This renal cell carcinoma was of the clear cell type. The sample is drawn from a study of radiation and T cells in renal cell carcinoma. Between the trimmed V and J ends, which lost 1 base and 9 bases, there was a span of 19 bases. From germline, CDR1 is SGHTA and CDR2 FQGNSA. The CDR3 spans 16 residues. Broader study findings: Top tumor clonotypes rose in blood 2 weeks post-radiation, then contracted.

Libraries were prepared by immunoSEQ multiplex PCR; TCRdb keeps only in-frame clonotypes and omits some of them. The table records about 61,000 clones, 78% of them present only once. The receptor was isolated from a man between 60 and 75 years old with renal cell carcinoma. The chain combines TRBV7-2 with TRBJ2-1; the D gene is possibly TRBD2 (5 bases). Sample: blood, taken from a patient whose treatment included radiotherapy and nephrectomy. This CDR3 is CASSLGVVAYTLEQFF. In DNA form, the CDR3 reads TGTGCCAGCAGCTTAGGGGTTGTAGCGTACACCCTTGAGCAGTTCTTC.